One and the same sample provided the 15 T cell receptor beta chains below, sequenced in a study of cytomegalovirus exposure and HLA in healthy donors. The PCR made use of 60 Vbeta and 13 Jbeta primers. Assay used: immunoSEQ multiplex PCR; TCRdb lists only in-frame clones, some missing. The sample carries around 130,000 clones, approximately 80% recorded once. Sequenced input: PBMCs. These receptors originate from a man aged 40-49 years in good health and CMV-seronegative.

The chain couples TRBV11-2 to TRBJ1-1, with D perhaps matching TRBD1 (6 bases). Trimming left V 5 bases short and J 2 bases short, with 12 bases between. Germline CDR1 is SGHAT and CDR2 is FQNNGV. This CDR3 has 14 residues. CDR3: CASSQQDSNTEAFF. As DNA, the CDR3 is TGTGCCAGCAGCCAACAGGACAGCAACACTGAAGCTTTCTTT.

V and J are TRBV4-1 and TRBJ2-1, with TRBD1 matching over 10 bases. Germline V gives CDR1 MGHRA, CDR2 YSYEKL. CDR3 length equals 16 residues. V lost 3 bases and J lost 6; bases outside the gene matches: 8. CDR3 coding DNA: TGCGCCAGCAGCCAGCAACCGGGACAGGGGAGCAATGAGCAGTTCTTC. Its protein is CASSQQPGQGSNEQFF.

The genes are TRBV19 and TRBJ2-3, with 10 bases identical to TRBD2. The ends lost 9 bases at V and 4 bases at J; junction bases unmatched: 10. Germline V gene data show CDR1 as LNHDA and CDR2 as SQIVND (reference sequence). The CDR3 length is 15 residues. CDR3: CARTLELAGSDTQYF. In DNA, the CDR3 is TGTGCCAGAACCTTGGAACTAGCGGGGTCAGATACGCAGTATTTT. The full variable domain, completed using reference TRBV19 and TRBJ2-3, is DGGITQSPKYLFRKEGQNVTLSCEQNLNHDAMYWYRQDPGQGLRLIYYSQIVNDFQKGDIAEGYSVSREKKESFPLTVTSAQKNPTAFYLCARTLELAGSDTQYFGPGTRLTVL.

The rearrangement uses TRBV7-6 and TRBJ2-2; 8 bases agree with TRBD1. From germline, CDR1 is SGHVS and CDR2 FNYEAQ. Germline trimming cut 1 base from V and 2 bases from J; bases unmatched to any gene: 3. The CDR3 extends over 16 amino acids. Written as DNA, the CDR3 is TGTGCCAGCAGCTTAGGCGGACAGGGAAACACCGGGGAGCTGTTTTTT. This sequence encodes CASSLGGQGNTGELFF.

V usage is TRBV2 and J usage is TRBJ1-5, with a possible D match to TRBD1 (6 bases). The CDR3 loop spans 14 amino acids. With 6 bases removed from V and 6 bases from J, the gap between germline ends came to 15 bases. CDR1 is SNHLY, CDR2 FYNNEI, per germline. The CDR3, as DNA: TGTGCCAGCAGGGCGGCGGACAGTATTCAGCCCCAGCATTTT. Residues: CASRAADSIQPQHF.

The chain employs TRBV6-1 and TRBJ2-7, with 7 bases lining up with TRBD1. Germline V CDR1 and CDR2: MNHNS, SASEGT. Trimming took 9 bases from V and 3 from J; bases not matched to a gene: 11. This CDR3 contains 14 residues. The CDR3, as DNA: TGTGCCAGTAGAGAGGGGGACAGCTACTACGAGCAGTACTTC. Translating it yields CASREGDSYYEQYF.

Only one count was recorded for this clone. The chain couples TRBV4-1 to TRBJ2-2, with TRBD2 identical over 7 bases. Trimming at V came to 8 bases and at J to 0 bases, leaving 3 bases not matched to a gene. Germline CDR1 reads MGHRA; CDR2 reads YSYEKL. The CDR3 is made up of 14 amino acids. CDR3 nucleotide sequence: TGCGCCAGCCCTAGCGGCTCGAACACCGGGGAGCTGTTTTTT. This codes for CASPSGSNTGELFF.

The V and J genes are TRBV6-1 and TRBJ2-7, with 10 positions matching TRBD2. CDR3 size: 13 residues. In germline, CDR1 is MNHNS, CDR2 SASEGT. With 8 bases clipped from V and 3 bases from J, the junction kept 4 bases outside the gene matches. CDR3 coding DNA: TGTGCCAGCGCTAGCGGGAGTAGCTACGAGCAGTACTTC. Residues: CASASGSSYEQYF.

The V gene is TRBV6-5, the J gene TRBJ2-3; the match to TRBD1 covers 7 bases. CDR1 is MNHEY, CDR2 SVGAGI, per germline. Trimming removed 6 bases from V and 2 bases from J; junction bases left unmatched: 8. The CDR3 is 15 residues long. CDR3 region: CASSETGSHTDTQYF. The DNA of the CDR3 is TGTGCCAGCAGCGAGACAGGGTCGCACACAGATACGCAGTATTTT.

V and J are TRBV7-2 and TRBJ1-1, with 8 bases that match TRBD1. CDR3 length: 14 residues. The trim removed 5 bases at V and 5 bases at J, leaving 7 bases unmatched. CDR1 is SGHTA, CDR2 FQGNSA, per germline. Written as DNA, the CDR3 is TGTGCCAGCAGCCTATCAGGGGGCCAAACTGAAGCTTTCTTT. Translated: CASSLSGGQTEAFF.

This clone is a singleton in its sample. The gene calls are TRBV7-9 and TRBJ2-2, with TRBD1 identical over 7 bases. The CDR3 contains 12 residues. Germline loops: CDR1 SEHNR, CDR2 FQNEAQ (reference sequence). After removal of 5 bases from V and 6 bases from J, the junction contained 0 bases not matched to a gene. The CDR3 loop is CASSQGAGELFF. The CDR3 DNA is TGTGCCAGCAGCCAGGGGGCCGGGGAGCTGTTTTTT.

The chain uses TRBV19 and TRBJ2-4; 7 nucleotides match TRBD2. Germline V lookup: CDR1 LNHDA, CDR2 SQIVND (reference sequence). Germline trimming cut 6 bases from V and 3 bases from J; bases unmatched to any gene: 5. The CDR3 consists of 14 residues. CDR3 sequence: CASSGGSDKNIQYF. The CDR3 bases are TGTGCCAGTAGCGGCGGGAGTGACAAAAACATTCAGTACTTC.

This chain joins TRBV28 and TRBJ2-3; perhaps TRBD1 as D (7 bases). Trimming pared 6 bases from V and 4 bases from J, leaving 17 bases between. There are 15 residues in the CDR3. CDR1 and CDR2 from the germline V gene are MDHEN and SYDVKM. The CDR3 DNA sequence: TGTGCCAGCAGCCAACAGGGGAGGTCCGCAGATACGCAGTATTTT. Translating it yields CASSQQGRSADTQYF.

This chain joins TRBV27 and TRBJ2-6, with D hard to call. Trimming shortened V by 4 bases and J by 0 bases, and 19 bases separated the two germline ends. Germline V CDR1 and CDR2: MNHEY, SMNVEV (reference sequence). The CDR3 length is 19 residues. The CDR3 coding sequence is TGTGCCAGCAGTTCCCATGGGCGACGAGACCTCTCTGGGGCCAACGTCCTGACTTTC. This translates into CASSSHGRRDLSGANVLTF.

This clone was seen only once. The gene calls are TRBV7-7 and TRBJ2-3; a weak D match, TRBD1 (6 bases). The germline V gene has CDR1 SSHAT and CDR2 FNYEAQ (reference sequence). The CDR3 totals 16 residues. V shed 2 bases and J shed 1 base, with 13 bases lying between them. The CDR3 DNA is TGTGCCAGCAGCTTATCAGGGGTTGGAGGCACAGATACGCAGTATTTT. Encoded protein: CASSLSGVGGTDTQYF.